Listed below are T cell receptor beta chains from one sample, sequenced in a study of cytomegalovirus exposure and HLA in healthy donors. The assay was immunoSEQ multiplex PCR, and TCRdb's table has in-frame clones only and misses some. The data contain about 140,000 clones, about 80% of them singletons. The sequencing input was PBMCs. The receptors here all came from a woman in her thirties or forties in good health and CMV-seronegative. The CDR3 runs from the conserved cysteine through the conserved F or W. Each record gives: D gene, V gene, clone size, J gene, CDR3 DNA, CDR3 protein. D genes are given only for firm matches. The listing skips clone size in some rows; elsewhere it reads once, few, many or a size class.

TRBD1,TRBV10-3,once,TRBJ2-2,TGTGCCATCAGGGAACCGGGACAGGGGGCCGGGGAGCTGTTTTTT,CAIREPGQGAGELFF
-,TRBV29-1,few,TRBJ1-2,TGCAGCGTTGAAGGAGGCAGAGTTAACTATGGCTACACCTTC,CSVEGGRVNYGYTF
TRBD2,TRBV5-1,-,TRBJ2-1,TGCGCCAGCAGCTTTTCTTCAGGGACTATATACAATGAGCAGTTCTTC,CASSFSSGTIYNEQFF
-,TRBV2,-,TRBJ2-7,TGTGCCAGCAGCCACACTTCACAGAAGGTCTCCTACGAGCAGTACTTC,CASSHTSQKVSYEQYF
-,TRBV7-9,-,TRBJ2-4,TGTGCCAGCAGCGAACAAACAGTAACTCTAGCCAAAAACATTCAGTACTTC,CASSEQTVTLAKNIQYF
TRBD1,TRBV6-5,-,TRBJ2-7,TGTGCCAGCAGTTACTGGGGACAGGGGGACTACGAGCAGTACTTC,CASSYWGQGDYEQYF
-,TRBV28,-,TRBJ1-5,TGTGCCAGCAGTTTCCAAGCGGGCGTCTTGGGGAGCAATCAGCCCCAGCATTTT,CASSFQAGVLGSNQPQHF
TRBD2,TRBV5-1,few,TRBJ2-1,TGCGCCAGCAGCTTGGGGGGGGGCCTACTAGCGGGAGTTTCATGGGAGCAGTTCTTC,CASSLGGGLLAGVSWEQFF
TRBD2,TRBV6-8,-,TRBJ2-3,TGTGCCAGCAGTTACTCTGGGACTAGCGGGAACACAGATACGCAGTATTTT,CASSYSGTSGNTDTQYF
-,TRBV4-3,-,TRBJ1-4,TGCGCCAGCAGCCAAGATTTAGACGGCGGGTTAAGGGAAAAACTGTTTTTT,CASSQDLDGGLREKLFF
-,TRBV2,-,TRBJ1-5,TGTGCCAGCAAGAGGGATTCTCAGCCCCAGCATTTT,CASKRDSQPQHF
TRBD1,TRBV5-1,-,TRBJ1-2,TGCGCCAGCAGCGGCAAAGAGACAGGGAACTATGGCTACACCTTC,CASSGKETGNYGYTF
-,TRBV5-4,-,TRBJ2-7,TGTGCCAGCAGCCCCTCGACAGGAACCTCCTACGAGCAGTACTTC,CASSPSTGTSYEQYF
-,TRBV7-7,-,TRBJ2-2,TGTGCCAGCAGCTCGTTCAACACCGGGGAGCTGTTTTTT,CASSSFNTGELFF
-,TRBV6-5,-,TRBJ1-2,TGTGCCAGCGGAGGGTTATATGGCTACACCTTC,CASGGLYGYTF
TRBD1,TRBV10-3,once,TRBJ1-5,TGTGCCATCAGTGACAAGGGACAGGGCAATCAGCCCCAGCATTTT,CAISDKGQGNQPQHF
-,TRBV27,-,TRBJ1-5,TGTGCCAGCAGTTTACAGAGCAATCAGCCCCAGCATTTT,CASSLQSNQPQHF
-,TRBV28,-,TRBJ1-1,TGTGCCAGCAGTTTTAGTTTGAACACTGAAGCTTTCTTT,CASSFSLNTEAFF
-,TRBV7-9,-,TRBJ2-5,TGTGCCAGCAGCGGCAGGTGGACCCAGTACTTC,CASSGRWTQYF
TRBD1,TRBV19,-,TRBJ2-4,TGTGCCAGTAGTATAGGGCGGGCACAGGGGGGCAAAAACATTCAGTACTTC,CASSIGRAQGGKNIQYF
-,TRBV28,-,TRBJ2-7,TGTGCCAGCAGTTCCCCCCAGTCCTACGAGCAGTACTTC,CASSSPQSYEQYF
-,TRBV7-2,-,TRBJ2-1,TGTGCCAGCAGCGGAAGCGGGCTTTCCTACAATGAGCAGTTCTTC,CASSGSGLSYNEQFF
-,TRBV28,-,TRBJ2-7,TGTGCCAGCAGTTCCTACACAGGGTCGTACGAGCAGTACTTC,CASSSYTGSYEQYF
-,TRBV4-3,once,TRBJ2-4,TGCGCCAGCAGCCAAGATGGGCCAGATCGTGATCTAGCCAAAAACATTCAGTACTTC,CASSQDGPDRDLAKNIQYF
TRBD1,TRBV7-9,-,TRBJ1-4,TGTGCCAGCAGGTCCGCCGGGACAGGGATAGAACTGTTTTTT,CASRSAGTGIELFF
-,TRBV6-5,-,TRBJ2-1,TGTGCCAGCAGTGAAAGGGAGTACAATGAGCAGTTCTTC,CASSEREYNEQFF
-,TRBV15,-,TRBJ1-1,TGTGCTACCAGCAGAGATTGGAGCGGACTGAACACTGAAGCTTTCTTT,CATSRDWSGLNTEAFF
-,TRBV7-7,-,TRBJ2-5,TGTGCCAGCAGCTTAAATGACTTCGTCAAAGAGACCCAGTACTTC,CASSLNDFVKETQYF
-,TRBV11-1,-,TRBJ1-1,TGTGCCAGCAGCTTTCGGGGGGGCCTGAACACTGAAGCTTTCTTT,CASSFRGGLNTEAFF
TRBD2,TRBV10-2,-,TRBJ2-1,TGCGCCAGCCTCATAGTAGCGGGAGGGCCCGGTGAGCAGTTCTTC,CASLIVAGGPGEQFF
-,TRBV6-5,-,TRBJ1-5,TGTGCCAGCAGTTACTCCCGGGGAGAGGGGCCCCAGCATTTT,CASSYSRGEGPQHF
TRBD2,TRBV5-8,-,TRBJ2-7,TGTGCCAGCAGCATAACTAGCGAACCCTACGAGCAGTACTTC,CASSITSEPYEQYF
TRBD2,TRBV18,-,TRBJ2-5,TGTGCCAGCTCACCACGACTAGCGGGAGCCCTCCTGGGGGGCCAGTACTTC,CASSPRLAGALLGGQYF
-,TRBV5-4,-,TRBJ2-3,TGTGCCAGCAAAAGGGAGGGGACATCAACAGATACGCAGTATTTT,CASKREGTSTDTQYF
-,TRBV28,few,TRBJ1-3,TGTGCCAGCAAGGTCCGGACAGCAACTTCTGGAAACACCATATATTTT,CASKVRTATSGNTIYF
TRBD2,TRBV6-6,-,TRBJ2-7,TGTGCCAGCAGTTACTCGGAGCGGGAGATGGCCTACGAGCAGTACTTC,CASSYSEREMAYEQYF
TRBD1,TRBV4-3,-,TRBJ1-2,TGCGCCAGCAGCCAAGAGGGACAGGGCATCCCCCCCACCTATGGCTACACCTTC,CASSQEGQGIPPTYGYTF
TRBD2,TRBV7-2,-,TRBJ2-7,TGTGCCAGCAGCCCTCCAGGGACTAGTTTAACCCACGAGCAGTACTTC,CASSPPGTSLTHEQYF